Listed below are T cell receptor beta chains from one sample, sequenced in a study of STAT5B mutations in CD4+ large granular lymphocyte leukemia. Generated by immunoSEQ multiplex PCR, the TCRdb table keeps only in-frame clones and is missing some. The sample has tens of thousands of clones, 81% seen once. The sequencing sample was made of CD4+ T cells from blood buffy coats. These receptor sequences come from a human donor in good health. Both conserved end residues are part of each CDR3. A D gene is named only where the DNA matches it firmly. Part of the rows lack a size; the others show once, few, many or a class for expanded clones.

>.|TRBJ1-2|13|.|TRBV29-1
TGCAGCGTTGATTGGGGGTACAACTATGGCTACACCTTC
CSVDWGYNYGYTF
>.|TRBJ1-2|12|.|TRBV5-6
TGTGCCAGCAGACACAGGGAGGCTGGCTACACCTTC
CASRHREAGYTF
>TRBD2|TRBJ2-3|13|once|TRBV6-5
TGTGCCATCAGCGGGGGGGCCGGAGATACGCAGTATTTT
CAISGGAGDTQYF
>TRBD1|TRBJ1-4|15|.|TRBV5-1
TGCGCCAGCAGCGGAACCGGGACAGGGAGCGAAAAACTGTTTTTT
CASSGTGTGSEKLFF
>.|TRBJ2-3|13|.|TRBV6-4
TGTGCCAGCAGGAACGGGGGCACAGATACGCAGTATTTT
CASRNGGTDTQYF
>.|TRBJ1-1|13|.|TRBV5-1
TGCGCCAGCAGTCCCGCGGGGATCACTGAAGCTTTCTTT
CASSPAGITEAFF
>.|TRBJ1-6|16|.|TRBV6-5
TGTGCCAGCAGTTACGCCACAGGGAGTAACGCTTCACCCCTCCACTTT
CASSYATGSNASPLHF
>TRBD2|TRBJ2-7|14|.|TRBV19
TGTGCCAGTAGCCTAGCGGGAGGGGAATACGAGCAGTACTTC
CASSLAGGEYEQYF
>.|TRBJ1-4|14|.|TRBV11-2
TGTGCCAGCAGCTACGGGGCGAACAATGAAAAACTGTTTTTT
CASSYGANNEKLFF
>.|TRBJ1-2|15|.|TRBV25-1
TGTGCCAGCAGTGAAGGCGGGGAGGCTAACTATGGCTACACCTTC
CASSEGGEANYGYTF
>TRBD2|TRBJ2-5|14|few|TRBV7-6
TGTGCCAGCAGCCCCGGACTAGCCGGAGAGACCCAGTACTTC
CASSPGLAGETQYF
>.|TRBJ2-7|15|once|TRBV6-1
TGTGCCAGCACCTTAGATGCGGGGTCTACCTACGAGCAGTACTTC
CASTLDAGSTYEQYF
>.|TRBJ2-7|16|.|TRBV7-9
TGTGCCAGCAGCTTAGCCCCCGGGGCGCGGAGCTACGAGCAGTACTTC
CASSLAPGARSYEQYF
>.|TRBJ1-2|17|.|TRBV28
TGTGCCAGCAGTTTAATAGGGGACATGGGGGCCCTCGAGAGCTACACCTTC
CASSLIGDMGALESYTF
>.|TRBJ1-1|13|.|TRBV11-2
TGTGCCAGCAGCCCCACAACGAACACTGAAGCTTTCTTT
CASSPTTNTEAFF
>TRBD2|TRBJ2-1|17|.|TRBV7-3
TGTGCCAGCAGCGTGGGACTAGCGGGGAGCTCCTACAATGAGCAGTTCTTC
CASSVGLAGSSYNEQFF
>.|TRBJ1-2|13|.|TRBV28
TGTGCCAGCAGTACATGGGACGGCCATGGCTACACCTTC
CASSTWDGHGYTF
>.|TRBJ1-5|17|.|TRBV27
TGTGCCAGCAGCCCTAACAGGGCCCAGTCGAGCAATCAGCCCCAGCATTTT
CASSPNRAQSSNQPQHF
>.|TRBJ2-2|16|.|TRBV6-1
TGTGCCAGCAGAGAACTCCGGGGGTCGGTCACCGGGGAGCTGTTTTTT
CASRELRGSVTGELFF
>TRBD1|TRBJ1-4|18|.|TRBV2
TGTGCCAGCAGGACGGGACAGGGGCCCATTTCACCCCTTGAAAAACTGTTTTTT
CASRTGQGPISPLEKLFF
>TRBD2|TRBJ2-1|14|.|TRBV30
TGTGCCTGGAAACTAGCGGGAGGGCCGAATGAGCAGTTCTTC
CAWKLAGGPNEQFF
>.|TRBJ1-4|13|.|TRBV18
TGTGCCAGCTCCAGCCAGTCTAATGAAAAACTGTTTTTT
CASSSQSNEKLFF
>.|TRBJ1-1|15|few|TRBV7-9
TGTGCCAGCAGCTCGAAAGACGGGACTGTGTCGGAAGCTTTCTTT
CASSSKDGTVSEAFF
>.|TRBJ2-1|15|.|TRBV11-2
TGTGCCAGCAGCCCCTCGGGCGGACCTTACAATGAGCAGTTCTTC
CASSPSGGPYNEQFF
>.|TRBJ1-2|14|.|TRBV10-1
TGCGCCAGCAGTACAGGGTTAGCTAACTATGGCTACACCTTC
CASSTGLANYGYTF
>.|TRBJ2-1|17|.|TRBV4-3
TGCGCCAGCAGCCCCCGTGTCGGATCCGGCTCCTACAATGAGCAGTTCTTC
CASSPRVGSGSYNEQFF
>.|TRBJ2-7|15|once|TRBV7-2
TGTGCCAGCAGCTTTGACACCCGGGCGGCCTACGAGCAGTACTTC
CASSFDTRAAYEQYF
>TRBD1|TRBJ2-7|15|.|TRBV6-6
TGTGCCAGCAGGCAGGGGACAGGGGGTTCCTACGAGCAGTACTTC
CASRQGTGGSYEQYF
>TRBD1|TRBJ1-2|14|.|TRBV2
TGTGCCAGCGGCGCCGGGACAGGGGCGGGGGGCTACACCTTC
CASGAGTGAGGYTF
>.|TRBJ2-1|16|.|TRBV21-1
TGTGCCAGCACCCGGAGGGGGGTTTCGGACTACAATGAGCAGTTCTTC
CASTRRGVSDYNEQFF
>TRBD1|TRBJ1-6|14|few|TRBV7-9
TGTGCCAGCAGCTTAGCGACAGGGATCTCACCCCTCCACTTT
CASSLATGISPLHF
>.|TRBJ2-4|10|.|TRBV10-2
TGCGCCAGCAGTGAGGGAATTCAGTACTTC
CASSEGIQYF
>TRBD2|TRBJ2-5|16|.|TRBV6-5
TGTGCCAGCAGTTACTCGATGACTAGCGGGGGTGAGACCCAGTACTTC
CASSYSMTSGGETQYF
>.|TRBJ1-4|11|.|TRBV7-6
TGTGCCAGCAGCAGATACAGGGAACTGTTTTTT
CASSRYRELFF
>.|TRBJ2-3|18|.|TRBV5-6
TGTGCCAGCAGCCTTCTAGCTCTATCCCCGTCTAGCACAGATACGCAGTATTTT
CASSLLALSPSSTDTQYF
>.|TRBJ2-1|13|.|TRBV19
TGTGCCAGCAGACGGAACGGACCTACGGAGCAGTTCTTC
CASRRNGPTEQFF
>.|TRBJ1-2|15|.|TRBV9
TGTGCCAGCAGCGTTTACACGCTAGCTAACTATGGCTACACCTTC
CASSVYTLANYGYTF
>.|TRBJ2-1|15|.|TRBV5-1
TGCGCCAGCAGTACAGGGTCCCCCTCCTACAATGAGCAGTTCTTC
CASSTGSPSYNEQFF
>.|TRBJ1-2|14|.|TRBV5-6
TGTGCCAGCAGCTTGGCTGAGAGGAGCTATGGCTACACCTTC
CASSLAERSYGYTF
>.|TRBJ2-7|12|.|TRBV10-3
TGTGCCAACGGGGTAGTAGAAGGCGAGCAGTACTTC
CANGVVEGEQYF
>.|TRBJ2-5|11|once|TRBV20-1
TGCAGTGCACTAGACCAAGAGACCCAGTACTTC
CSALDQETQYF
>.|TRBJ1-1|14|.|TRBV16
TGTGCCAGCAGCCAATCAGACGGAAACACTGAAGCTTTCTTT
CASSQSDGNTEAFF
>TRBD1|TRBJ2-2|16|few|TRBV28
TGTGCCAGCAACCCATCGGACAGGGCGCGGACCGGGGAGCTGTTTTTT
CASNPSDRARTGELFF
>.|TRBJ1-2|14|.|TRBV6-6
TGTGCCAGCACTCCGATGGGCAGACGATATGGCTACACCTTC
CASTPMGRRYGYTF
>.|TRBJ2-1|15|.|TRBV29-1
TGCAGCGTTGTAGTGGCAGCGGTAGGGTACAATGAGCAGTTCTTC
CSVVVAAVGYNEQFF
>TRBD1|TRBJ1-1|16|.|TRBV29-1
TGCAGCGTTGGGGGGACAGGGGGACTTTATAGCACTGAAGCTTTCTTT
CSVGGTGGLYSTEAFF
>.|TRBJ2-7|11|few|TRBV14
TGTGCCAGCAGCCAAGCCTACGAGCAGTACTTC
CASSQAYEQYF
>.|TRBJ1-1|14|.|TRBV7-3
TGTGCCAGCAGCTTATCACGAGCGAACACTGAAGCTTTCTTT
CASSLSRANTEAFF
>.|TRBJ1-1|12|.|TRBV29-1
TGCAGCGCCCAACAGGCGAACACTGAAGCTTTCTTT
CSAQQANTEAFF
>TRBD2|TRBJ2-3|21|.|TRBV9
TGTGCCAGCAGCGTAGGGGACAGACTAGGACTAGCGGGAGGTGGCACAGATACGCAGTATTTT
CASSVGDRLGLAGGGTDTQYF
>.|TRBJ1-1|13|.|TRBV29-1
TGCAGCGTTTCCGGGACCACAACACTTGAAGCTTTCTTT
CSVSGTTTLEAFF
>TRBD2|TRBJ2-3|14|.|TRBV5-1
TGCGCCAGCAGAACAGGACTAGCGATAGATACGCAGTATTTT
CASRTGLAIDTQYF
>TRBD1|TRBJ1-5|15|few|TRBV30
TGTGCCTGGAGTGTCATGACAGGGGCGAATCAGCCCCAGCATTTT
CAWSVMTGANQPQHF